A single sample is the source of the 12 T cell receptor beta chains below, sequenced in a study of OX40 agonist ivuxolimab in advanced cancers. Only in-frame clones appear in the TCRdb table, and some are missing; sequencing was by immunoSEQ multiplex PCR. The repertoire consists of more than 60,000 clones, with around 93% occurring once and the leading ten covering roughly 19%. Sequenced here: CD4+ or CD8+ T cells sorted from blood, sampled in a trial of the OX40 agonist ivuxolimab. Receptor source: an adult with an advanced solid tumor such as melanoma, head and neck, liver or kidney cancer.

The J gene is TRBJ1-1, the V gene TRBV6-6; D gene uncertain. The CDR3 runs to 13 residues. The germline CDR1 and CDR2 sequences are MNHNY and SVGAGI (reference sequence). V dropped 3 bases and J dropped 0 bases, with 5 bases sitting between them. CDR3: CASSYTVNTEAFF. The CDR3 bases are TGTGCCAGCAGTTATACAGTGAACACTGAAGCTTTCTTT.

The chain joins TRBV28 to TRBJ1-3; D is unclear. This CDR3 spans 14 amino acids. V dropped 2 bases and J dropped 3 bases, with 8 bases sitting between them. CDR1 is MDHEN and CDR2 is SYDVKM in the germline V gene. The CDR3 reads CASSLGHSGNTIYF. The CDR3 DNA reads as TGTGCCAGCAGTTTAGGGCACAGTGGAAACACCATATATTTT.

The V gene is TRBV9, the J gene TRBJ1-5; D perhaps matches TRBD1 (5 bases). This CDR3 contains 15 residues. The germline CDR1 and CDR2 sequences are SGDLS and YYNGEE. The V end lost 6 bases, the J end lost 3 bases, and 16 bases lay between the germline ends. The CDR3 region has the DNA TGTGCCAGCAATCCATCTGGGGGGTACAATCAGCCCCAGCATTTT. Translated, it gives CASNPSGGYNQPQHF. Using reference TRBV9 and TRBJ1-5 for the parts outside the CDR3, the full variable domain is DSGVTQTPKHLITATGQRVTLRCSPRSGDLSVYWYQQSLDQGLQFLIQYYNGEERAKGNILERFSAQQFPDLHSELNLSSLELGDSALYFCASNPSGGYNQPQHFGDGTRLSIL.

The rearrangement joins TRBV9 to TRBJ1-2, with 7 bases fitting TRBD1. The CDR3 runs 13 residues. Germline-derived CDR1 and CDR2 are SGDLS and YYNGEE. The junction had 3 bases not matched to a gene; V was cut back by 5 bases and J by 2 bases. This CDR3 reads CASSSTGNYGYTF. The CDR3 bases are TGTGCCAGCAGTTCGACAGGGAACTATGGCTACACCTTC. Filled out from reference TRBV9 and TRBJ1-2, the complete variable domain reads DSGVTQTPKHLITATGQRVTLRCSPRSGDLSVYWYQQSLDQGLQFLIQYYNGEERAKGNILERFSAQQFPDLHSELNLSSLELGDSALYFCASSSTGNYGYTFGSGTRLTVV.

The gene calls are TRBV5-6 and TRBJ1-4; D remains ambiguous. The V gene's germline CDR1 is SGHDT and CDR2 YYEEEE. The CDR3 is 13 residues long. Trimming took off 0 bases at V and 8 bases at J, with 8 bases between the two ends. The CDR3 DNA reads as TGTGCCAGCAGCTTGGTTCTTAACGAAAAACTGTTTTTT. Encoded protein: CASSLVLNEKLFF. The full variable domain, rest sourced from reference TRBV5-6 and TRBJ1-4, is DAGVTQSPTHLIKTRGQQVTLRCSPKSGHDTVSWYQQALGQGPQFIFQYYEEEERQRGNFPDRFSGHQFPNYSSELNVNALLLGDSALYLCASSLVLNEKLFFGSGTQLSVL.

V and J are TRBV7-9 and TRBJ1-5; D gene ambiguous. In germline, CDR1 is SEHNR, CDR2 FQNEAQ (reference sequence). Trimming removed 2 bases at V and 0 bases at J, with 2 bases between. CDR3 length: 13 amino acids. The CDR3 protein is CASSLSSNQPQHF. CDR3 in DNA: TGTGCCAGCAGCTTAAGTAGCAATCAGCCCCAGCATTTT.

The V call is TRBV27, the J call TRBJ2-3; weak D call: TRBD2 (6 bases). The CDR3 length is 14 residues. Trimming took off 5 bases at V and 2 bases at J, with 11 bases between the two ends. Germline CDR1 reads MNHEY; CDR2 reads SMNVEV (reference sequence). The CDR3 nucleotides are TGTGCCAGCAGTCTAGCGTACCCCACAGATACGCAGTATTTT. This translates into CASSLAYPTDTQYF.

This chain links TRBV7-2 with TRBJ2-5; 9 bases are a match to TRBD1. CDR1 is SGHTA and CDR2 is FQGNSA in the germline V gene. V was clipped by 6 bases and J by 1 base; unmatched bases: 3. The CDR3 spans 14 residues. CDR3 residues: CASRNRGPQETQYF. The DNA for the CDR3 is TGTGCCAGCAGAAACAGGGGGCCCCAAGAGACCCAGTACTTC. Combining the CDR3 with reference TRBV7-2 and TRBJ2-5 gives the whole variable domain GAGVSQSPSNKVTEKGKDVELRCDPISGHTALYWYRQSLGQGLEFLIYFQGNSAPDKSGLPSDRFSAERTGGSVSTLTIQRTQQEDSAVYLCASRNRGPQETQYFGPGTRLLVL.

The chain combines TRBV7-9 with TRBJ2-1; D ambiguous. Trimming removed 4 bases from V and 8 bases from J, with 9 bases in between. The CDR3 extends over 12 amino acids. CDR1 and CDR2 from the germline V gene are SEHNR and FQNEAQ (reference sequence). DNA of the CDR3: TGTGCCAGCAGCTCCAGTTCCGATGAGCAGTTCTTC. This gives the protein CASSSSSDEQFF.

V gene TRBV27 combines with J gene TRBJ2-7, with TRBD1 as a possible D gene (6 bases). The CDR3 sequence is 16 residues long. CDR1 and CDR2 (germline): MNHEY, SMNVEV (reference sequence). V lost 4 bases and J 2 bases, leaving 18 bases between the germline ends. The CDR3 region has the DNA TGTGCCAGCAGTTCATATATTCAGGGACACACCTACGAGCAGTACTTC. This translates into CASSSYIQGHTYEQYF.

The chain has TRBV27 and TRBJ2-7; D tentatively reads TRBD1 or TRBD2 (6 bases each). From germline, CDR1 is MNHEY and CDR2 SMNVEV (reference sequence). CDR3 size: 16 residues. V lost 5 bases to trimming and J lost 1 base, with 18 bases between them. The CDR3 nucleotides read TGTGCCAGCAGTCCACGGTCAGGGGCGGGGTCCTACGAGCAGTACTTC. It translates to CASSPRSGAGSYEQYF.

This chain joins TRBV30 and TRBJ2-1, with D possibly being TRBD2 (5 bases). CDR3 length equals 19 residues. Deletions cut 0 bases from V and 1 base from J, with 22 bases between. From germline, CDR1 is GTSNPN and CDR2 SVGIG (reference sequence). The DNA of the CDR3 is TGTGCCTGGAGTGTACTAAAGAAGCGGACCCCGAGGTCCTACAATGAGCAGTTCTTC. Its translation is CAWSVLKKRTPRSYNEQFF.